This T cell receptor beta chain was found in a study of blood T cell repertoires in COVID-19. Study details: Italy, Spain and the United States were the sources of the convalescent and acute COVID-19 samples. T cells, B-cell-depleted T cells, or PBMCs provided the cDNA or gDNA that served as material.

Under the authors' procedure: Amplification with reference gene primers provided the estimates of nucleated cell counts. Measured with immunoSEQ multiplex PCR; TCRdb has only the in-frame clones, and not every one. Clone size and V and J calls were adopted from that table, with D and trimming inferred from the DNA. The sample carries roughly 230,000 clones, roughly 91% recorded once. CDR3 length: 15 residues. Trimming cost V 5 bases and J 2 bases; bases outside gene matches: 6. Germline V gene data show CDR1 as MNHNY and CDR2 as SVGAGI (reference sequence). Patients at the Seattle site were enrolled during active infection and followed longitudinally.

This clonotype originated in a man younger than 40 with COVID-19, enrolled during active disease. The rearrangement joins TRBV6-6 to TRBJ2-7, with 10 bases matching TRBD1. The sequenced sample was peripheral blood. The CDR3 is CASSTLGTGAYEQYF. CDR3 bases: TGTGCCAGCAGTACACTCGGGACAGGGGCCTACGAGCAGTACTTC.